The subject of this entry is one TCR beta chain. The protocol was immunoSEQ multiplex PCR, while the TCRdb copy is restricted to in-frame clones and leaves out a portion. The repertoire includes some 120,000 clones, more than 80% of them detected once, and around 2.5% sits in the top ten. The data are from a study of control samples from healthy donors and cancer patients. Looked up from germline, CDR1 is MDHEN and CDR2 is SYDVKM. Trimming left V 6 bases short and J 2 bases short, with 5 bases between. This CDR3 spans 12 amino acids. This sequence joins TRBV28 and TRBJ2-1; no reliable D call. This clonotype was obtained from a man younger than 35 in good health. Sequenced input: blood. CDR3 nucleotides: TGTGCCAGCAGCCGAACCTACAATGAGCAGTTCTTC. It specifies CASSRTYNEQFF.